This T cell receptor beta chain is from a study of PD-L1 blockade in urothelial cancer. Background on the study: Blood underwent analysis 3 weeks (second dose) and 6 weeks after treatment began.

Synthetic TCR analog templates were spiked into all PCRs individually. Sequencing used immunoSEQ multiplex PCR; TCRdb keeps in-frame clones, though not all of them. The sample holds about 45,000 clones; approximately 88% are singletons and the top ten take 3.9%. The CDR3 has 16 residues. Per germline, CDR1 SGHRS and CDR2 YFSETQ. The V and J ends lost 9 bases and 2 bases, in that order; junction bases with no gene match: 13. The sequence was obtained from a man older than 75 with urothelial cancer. The sequencing used PBMCs, collected around atezolizumab (anti-PD-L1) treatment. The chain carries TRBV5-1 and TRBJ2-3; 9 bases match TRBD2. The CDR3 is CATTAAAGGVTDTQYF. The CDR3 DNA follows: TGCGCCACCACCGCTGCGGCGGGAGGGGTCACAGATACGCAGTATTTT.